This record concerns one T cell receptor beta chain sequence. The antigen remains undetermined. The sample belongs to a study of T cell repertoires in cytomegalovirus infection. The wider study: Epitope selection comprised recently identified HLA-C-restricted CMV epitopes and well-studied HLA-B-restricted CMV epitopes. Public TCR beta signatures marked donors with CMV infection and the matching HLA. Findings of the study overall: Within the response measured ex vivo, HLA-C-restricted CMV-specific TCR beta clonotypes were dominant.

V lost 1 base and J lost 4, with 10 bases in between. CDR3 length equals 14 residues. Germline CDR1 reads SGHDN; CDR2 reads FVKESK. Using its own MiXCR run on the reads, TCRdb lists one record per CDR3 protein. Of tens of thousands of distinct CDR3 sequences in the sample, roughly 20% were seen once. The TCR originated in a human donor in good health (CMV status not recorded). Some clones in this sample may be carry-over from other donors' samples. The chain has TRBV14 and TRBJ1-2, with unresolved D. Specimen: CD8+ T cells from cultured PBMCs, collected from culture after CMV antigen stimulation. DNA for the CDR3: TGTGCCAGCAGCCAAGTTAAGGCTGTCTATGGCTACACCTTC. Translating gives CASSQVKAVYGYTF.